This T cell receptor beta chain is from a study of cytomegalovirus exposure and HLA in healthy donors. Vbeta (60) and Jbeta (13) primers were used in the PCR. TCRdb's copy holds only in-frame clones and misses some; the assay was immunoSEQ multiplex PCR. This sample's table has roughly 120,000 clones. Study-wide findings and caveats: Highly shared sequence variants in one cluster were likely a sequencing artifact. HLA alleles showed associations with some 15,000 TCR beta sequences in a later analysis, at a 0.05 false discovery rate.

As to this clone: Its antigen remains unidentified.

The TCR was taken from a man aged 30 to 39 in good health and CMV-seronegative. The sequenced sample consisted of PBMCs.

CDR3 amino acids: CASSLARNNEQFF. The CDR3 nucleotides read TGTGCCAGCAGCTTAGCGAGGAACAATGAGCAGTTCTTC. The rearrangement uses TRBV11-3 and TRBJ2-1; D uncertain. The CDR3 is made up of 13 amino acids. The germline CDR1 and CDR2 sequences are SGHNT and YENEEA. Trimming shortened V by 1 base and J by 5 bases, and 6 bases separated the two germline ends.